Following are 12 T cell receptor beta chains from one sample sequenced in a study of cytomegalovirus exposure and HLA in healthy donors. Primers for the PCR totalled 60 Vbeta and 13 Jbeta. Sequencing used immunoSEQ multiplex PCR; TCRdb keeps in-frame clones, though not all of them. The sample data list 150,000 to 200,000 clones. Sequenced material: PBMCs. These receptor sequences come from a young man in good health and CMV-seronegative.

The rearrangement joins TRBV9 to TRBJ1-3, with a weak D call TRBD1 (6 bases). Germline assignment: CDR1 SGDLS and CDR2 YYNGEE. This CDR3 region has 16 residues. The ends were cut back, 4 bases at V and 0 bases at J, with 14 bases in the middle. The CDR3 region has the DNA TGTGCCAGCAGCCCCTTAGGGGGTCACTCTGGAAACACCATATATTTT. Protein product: CASSPLGGHSGNTIYF.

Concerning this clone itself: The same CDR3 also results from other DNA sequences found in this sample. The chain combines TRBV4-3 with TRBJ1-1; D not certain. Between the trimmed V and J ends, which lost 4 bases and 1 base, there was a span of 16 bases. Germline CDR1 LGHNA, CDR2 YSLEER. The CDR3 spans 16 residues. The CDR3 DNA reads TGCGCCAGCAGCCCCGACTCCGACGCGGGGAACACTGAAGCTTTCTTT. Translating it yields CASSPDSDAGNTEAFF.

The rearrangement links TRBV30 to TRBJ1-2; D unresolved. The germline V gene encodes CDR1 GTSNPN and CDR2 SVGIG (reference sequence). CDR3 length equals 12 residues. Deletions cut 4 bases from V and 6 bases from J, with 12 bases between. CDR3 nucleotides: TGTGCCTGGAAGGAGTTGGGTAATGGCTACACCTTC. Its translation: CAWKELGNGYTF.

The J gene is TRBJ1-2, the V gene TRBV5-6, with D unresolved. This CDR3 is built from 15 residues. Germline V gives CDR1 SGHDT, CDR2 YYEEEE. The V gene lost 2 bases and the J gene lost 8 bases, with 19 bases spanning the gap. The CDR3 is CASSLYDRRMEGYTF. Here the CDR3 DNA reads TGTGCCAGCAGCTTATATGACCGCCGGATGGAGGGCTACACCTTC.

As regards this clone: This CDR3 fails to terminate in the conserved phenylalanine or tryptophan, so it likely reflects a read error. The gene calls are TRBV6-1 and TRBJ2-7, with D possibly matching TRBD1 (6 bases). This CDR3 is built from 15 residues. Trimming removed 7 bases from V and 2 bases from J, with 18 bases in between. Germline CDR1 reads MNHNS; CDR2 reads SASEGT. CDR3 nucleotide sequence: TGTGCCAGCAAGGAGACAGGTCTCACCCCCTACGAGCAGTACCTC. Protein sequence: CASKETGLTPYEQYL.

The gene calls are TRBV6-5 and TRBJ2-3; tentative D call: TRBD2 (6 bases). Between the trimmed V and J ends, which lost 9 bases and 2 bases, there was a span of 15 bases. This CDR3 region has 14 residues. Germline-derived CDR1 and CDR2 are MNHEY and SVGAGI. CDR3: CARWGVGLTDTQYF. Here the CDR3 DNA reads TGTGCCAGGTGGGGGGTGGGCCTCACAGATACGCAGTATTTT.

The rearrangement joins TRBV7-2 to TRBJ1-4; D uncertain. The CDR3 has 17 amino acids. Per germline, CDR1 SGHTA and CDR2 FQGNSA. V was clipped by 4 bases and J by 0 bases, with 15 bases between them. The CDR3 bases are TGTGCCAGCAGCTCCCCCCCGGGGAGCACAACTAATGAAAAACTGTTTTTT. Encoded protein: CASSSPPGSTTNEKLFF.

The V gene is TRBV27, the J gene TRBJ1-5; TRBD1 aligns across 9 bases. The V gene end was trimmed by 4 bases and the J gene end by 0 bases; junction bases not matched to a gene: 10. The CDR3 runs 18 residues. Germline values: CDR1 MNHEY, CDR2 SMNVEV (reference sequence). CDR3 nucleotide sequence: TGTGCCAGCAGTTCCCAGAAAGGGACAGGGTATAGCAATCAGCCCCAGCATTTT. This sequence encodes CASSSQKGTGYSNQPQHF.

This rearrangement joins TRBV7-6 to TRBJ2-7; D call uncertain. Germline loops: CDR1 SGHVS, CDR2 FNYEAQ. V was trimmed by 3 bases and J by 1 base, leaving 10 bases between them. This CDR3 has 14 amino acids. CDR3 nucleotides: TGTGCCAGCAGCTTTAACAGAGAATCCTACGAGCAGTACTTC. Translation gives CASSFNRESYEQYF.

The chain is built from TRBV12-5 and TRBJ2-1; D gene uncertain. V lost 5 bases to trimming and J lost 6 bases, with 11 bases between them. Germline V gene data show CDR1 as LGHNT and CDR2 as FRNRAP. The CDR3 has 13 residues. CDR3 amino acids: CASGPNYSNEQFF. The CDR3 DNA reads TGTGCTAGTGGTCCGAACTACTCCAATGAGCAGTTCTTC.

The CDR3 bases are TGTGCCAGTAGTATTGAGGACCCGGGGACTGAAGCTTTCTTT. Its protein product is CASSIEDPGTEAFF. This chain uses TRBV19 with TRBJ1-1; D unresolved. CDR1 is LNHDA and CDR2 is SQIVND in the germline V gene (reference sequence). Trimming removed 3 bases from V and 5 bases from J, with 13 bases in between. This CDR3 comprises 14 residues.

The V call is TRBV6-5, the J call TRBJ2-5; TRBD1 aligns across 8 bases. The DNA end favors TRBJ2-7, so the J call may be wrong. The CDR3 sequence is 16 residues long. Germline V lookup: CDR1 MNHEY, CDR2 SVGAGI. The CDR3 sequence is CASSYSGRTGPYEQYF. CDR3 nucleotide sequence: TGTGCCAGCAGTTACTCGGGTCGGACAGGGCCTTACGAGCAGTACTTC.